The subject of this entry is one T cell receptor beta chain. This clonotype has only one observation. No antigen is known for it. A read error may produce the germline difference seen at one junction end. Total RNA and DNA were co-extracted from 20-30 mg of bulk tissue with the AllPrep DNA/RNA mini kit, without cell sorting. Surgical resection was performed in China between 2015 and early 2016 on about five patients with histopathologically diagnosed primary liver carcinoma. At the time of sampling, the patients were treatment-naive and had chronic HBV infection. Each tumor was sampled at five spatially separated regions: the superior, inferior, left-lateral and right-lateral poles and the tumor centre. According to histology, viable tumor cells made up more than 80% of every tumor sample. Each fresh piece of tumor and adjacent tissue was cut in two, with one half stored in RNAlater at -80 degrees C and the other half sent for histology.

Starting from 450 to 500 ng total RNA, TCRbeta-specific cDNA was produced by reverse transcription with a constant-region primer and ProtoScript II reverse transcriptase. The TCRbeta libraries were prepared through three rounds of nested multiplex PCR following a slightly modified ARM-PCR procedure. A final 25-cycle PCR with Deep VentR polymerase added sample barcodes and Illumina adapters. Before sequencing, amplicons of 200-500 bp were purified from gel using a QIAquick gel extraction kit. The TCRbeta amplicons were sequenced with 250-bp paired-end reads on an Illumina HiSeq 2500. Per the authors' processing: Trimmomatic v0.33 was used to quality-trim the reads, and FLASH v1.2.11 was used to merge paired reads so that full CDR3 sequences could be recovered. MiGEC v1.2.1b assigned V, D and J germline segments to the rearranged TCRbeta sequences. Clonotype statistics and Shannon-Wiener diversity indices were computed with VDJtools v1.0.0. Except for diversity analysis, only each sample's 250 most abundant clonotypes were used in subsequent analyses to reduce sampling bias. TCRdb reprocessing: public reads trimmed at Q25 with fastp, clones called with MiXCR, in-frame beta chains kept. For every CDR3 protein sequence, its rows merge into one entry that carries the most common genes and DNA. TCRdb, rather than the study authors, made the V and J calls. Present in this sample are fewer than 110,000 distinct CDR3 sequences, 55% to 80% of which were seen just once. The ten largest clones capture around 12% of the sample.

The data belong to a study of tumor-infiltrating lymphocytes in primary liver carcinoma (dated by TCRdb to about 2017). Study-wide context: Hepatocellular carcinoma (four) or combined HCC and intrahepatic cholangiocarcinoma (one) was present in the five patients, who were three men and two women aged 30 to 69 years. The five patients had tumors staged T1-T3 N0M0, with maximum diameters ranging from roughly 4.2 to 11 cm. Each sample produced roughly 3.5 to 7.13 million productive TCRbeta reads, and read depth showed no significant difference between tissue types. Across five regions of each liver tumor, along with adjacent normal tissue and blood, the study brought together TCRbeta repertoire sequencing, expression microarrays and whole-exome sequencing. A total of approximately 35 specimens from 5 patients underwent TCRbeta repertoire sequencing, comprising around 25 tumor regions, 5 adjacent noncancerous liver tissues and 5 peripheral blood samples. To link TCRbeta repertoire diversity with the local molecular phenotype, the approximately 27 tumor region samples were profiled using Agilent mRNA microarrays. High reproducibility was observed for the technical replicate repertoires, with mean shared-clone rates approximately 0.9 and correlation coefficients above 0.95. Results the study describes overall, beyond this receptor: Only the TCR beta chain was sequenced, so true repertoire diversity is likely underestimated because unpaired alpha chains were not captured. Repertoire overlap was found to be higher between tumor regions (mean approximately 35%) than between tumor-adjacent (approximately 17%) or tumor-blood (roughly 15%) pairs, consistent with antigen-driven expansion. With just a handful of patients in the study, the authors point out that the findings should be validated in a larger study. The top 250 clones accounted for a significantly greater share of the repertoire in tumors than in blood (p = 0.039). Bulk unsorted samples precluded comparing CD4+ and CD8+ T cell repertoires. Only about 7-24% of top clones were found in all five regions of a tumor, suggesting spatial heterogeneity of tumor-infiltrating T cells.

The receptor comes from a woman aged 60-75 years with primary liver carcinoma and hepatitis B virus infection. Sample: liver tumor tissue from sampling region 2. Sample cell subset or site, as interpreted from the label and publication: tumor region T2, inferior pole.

This receptor carries the CDR3 CGSSFTTSTDMQYF. The DNA sequence is as follows: TGTGGCAGCAGCTTCACGACAAGCACAGATATGCAGTATTTT. This chain joins TRBV11-3 to TRBJ2-3, with an unclear D gene assignment. From cysteine to phenylalanine, the CDR3 is 14 amino acids long. The read is trimmed to its CDR3 DNA, 42 bases read in frame from base 1. CDR1 SGHNT and CDR2 YENEEA are derived from the germline V gene. The reference TRBV11-3 and TRBJ2-3 proteins fill in what lies around the CDR3, so the full variable domain reads EAGVVQSPRYKIIEKKQPVAFWCNPISGHNTLYWYLQNLGQGPELLIRYENEEAVDDSQLPKDRFSAERLKGVDSTLKIQPAELGDSAVYLCGSSFTTSTDMQYFGPGTRLTVL.